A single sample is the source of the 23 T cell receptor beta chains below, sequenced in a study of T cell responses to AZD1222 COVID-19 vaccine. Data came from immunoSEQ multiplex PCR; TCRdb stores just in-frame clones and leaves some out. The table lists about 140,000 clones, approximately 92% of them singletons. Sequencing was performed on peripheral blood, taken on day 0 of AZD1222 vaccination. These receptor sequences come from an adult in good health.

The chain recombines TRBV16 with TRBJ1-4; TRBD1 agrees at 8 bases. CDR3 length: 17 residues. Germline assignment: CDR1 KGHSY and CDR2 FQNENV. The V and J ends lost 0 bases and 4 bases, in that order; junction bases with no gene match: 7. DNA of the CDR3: TGTGCCAGCAGCCAATCGAGGCGGGGACAGGTTAATGAAAAACTGTTTTTT. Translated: CASSQSRRGQVNEKLFF.

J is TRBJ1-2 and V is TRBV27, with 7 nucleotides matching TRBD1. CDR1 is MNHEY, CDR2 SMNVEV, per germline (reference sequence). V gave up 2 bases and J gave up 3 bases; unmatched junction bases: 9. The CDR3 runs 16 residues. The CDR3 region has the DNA TGTGCCAGCAGTTTACCTTGGGACAGCGAACACTATGGCTACACCTTC. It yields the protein CASSLPWDSEHYGYTF.

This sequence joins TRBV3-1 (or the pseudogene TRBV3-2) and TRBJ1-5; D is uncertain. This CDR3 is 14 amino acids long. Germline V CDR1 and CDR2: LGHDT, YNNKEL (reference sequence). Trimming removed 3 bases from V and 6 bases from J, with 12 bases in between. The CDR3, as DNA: TGTGCCAGCAGCCAGGCTTCCCGGGGTCAGCCCCAGCATTTT. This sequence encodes CASSQASRGQPQHF.

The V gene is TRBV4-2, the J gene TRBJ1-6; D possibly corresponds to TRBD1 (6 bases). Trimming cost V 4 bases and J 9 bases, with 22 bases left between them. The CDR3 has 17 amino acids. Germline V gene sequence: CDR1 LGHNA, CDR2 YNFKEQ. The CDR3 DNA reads TGTGCCAGCAGCCCAGAGACCCAGGGGAGGATTCGTTCACCCCTCCACTTT. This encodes CASSPETQGRIRSPLHF.

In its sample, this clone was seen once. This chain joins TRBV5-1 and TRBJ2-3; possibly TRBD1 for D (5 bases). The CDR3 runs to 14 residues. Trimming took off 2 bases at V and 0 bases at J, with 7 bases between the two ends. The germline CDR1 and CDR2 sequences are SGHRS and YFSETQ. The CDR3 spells CASSLQASTDTQYF. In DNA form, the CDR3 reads TGCGCCAGCAGCTTACAGGCGAGCACAGATACGCAGTATTTT.

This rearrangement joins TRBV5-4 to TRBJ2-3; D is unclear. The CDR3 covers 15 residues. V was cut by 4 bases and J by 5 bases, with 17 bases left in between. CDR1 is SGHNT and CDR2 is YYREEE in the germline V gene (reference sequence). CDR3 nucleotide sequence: TGTGCCAGCAGCCGAAGTGCGCACTCCGGAGATACGCAGTATTTT. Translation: CASSRSAHSGDTQYF.

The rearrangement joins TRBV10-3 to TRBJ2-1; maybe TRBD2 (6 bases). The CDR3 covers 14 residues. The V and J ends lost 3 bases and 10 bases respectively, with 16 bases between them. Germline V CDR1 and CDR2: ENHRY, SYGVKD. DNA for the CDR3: TGTGCCATCAGTGATGGAGGGAGGTCCGTGGAGCAGTTCTTC. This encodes CAISDGGRSVEQFF.

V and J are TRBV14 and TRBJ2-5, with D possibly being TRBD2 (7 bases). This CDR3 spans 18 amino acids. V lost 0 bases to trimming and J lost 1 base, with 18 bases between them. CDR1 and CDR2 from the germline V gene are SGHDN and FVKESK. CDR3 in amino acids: CASSQDTGGAKSQETQYF. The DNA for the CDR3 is TGTGCCAGCAGCCAAGACACGGGGGGCGCAAAAAGCCAAGAGACCCAGTACTTC.

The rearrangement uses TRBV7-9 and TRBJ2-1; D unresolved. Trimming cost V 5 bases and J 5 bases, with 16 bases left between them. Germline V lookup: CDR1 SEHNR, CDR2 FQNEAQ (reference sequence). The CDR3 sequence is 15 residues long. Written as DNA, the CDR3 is TGTGCCAGCAGCATGCCGGGTCCTATCCACAATGAGCAGTTCTTC. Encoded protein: CASSMPGPIHNEQFF.

The CDR3 DNA reads TGTGCCAGCAGTTTCCCAGGGGGGATGAACACCGGGGAGCTGTTTTTT. Encoded protein: CASSFPGGMNTGELFF. This chain links TRBV2 with TRBJ2-2; a weak D match, TRBD1 (7 bases). Deletions cut 5 bases from V and 1 base from J, with 14 bases between. The CDR3 has 16 amino acids. CDR1 and CDR2 (germline): SNHLY, FYNNEI.

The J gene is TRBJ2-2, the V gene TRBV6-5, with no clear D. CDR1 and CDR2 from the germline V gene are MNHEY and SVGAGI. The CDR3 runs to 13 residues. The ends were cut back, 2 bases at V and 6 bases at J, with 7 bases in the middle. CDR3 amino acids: CASSYDGPGELFF. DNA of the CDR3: TGTGCCAGCAGTTACGATGGCCCCGGGGAGCTGTTTTTT.

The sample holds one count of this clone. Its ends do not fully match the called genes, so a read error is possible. CDR3 protein: CASRDGGSPWQPQHF. The CDR3, as DNA: TGTGCCAGCCGTGACGGGGGCAGTCCTTGGCAGCCCCAGCATTTT. J is TRBJ1-5 and V is TRBV6-4, with a tentative D call TRBD1 (6 bases). Germline lookup yields CDR1 MRHNA and CDR2 SNTAGT. This CDR3 region has 15 residues.

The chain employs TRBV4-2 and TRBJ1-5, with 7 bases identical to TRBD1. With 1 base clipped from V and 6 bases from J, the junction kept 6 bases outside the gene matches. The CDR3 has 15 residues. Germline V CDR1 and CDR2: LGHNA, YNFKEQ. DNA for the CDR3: TGTGCCAGCAGCCAAGGGACGACAGGGCCTCAGCCCCAGCATTTT. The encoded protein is CASSQGTTGPQPQHF.

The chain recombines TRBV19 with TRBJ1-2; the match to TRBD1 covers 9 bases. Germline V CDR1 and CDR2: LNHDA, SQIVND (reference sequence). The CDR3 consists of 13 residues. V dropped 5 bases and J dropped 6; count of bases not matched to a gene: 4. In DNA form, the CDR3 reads TGTGCCAGTAGTTCACGGACAGGGGATGGCTACACCTTC. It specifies CASSSRTGDGYTF.

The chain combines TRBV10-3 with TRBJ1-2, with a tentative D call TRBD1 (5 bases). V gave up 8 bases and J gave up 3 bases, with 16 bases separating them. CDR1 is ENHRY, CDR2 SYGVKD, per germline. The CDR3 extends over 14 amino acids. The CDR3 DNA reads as TGTGCCATCCGAATCGGGACCCGGGACTATGGCTACACCTTC. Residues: CAIRIGTRDYGYTF.

CDR3 sequence (DNA): TGTGCCAGCAGTCCCTCCCCGGGACAGGGGGCCAATGAGCAGTTCTTC. This encodes CASSPSPGQGANEQFF. The rearrangement uses TRBV7-2 and TRBJ2-1; 12 bases line up with TRBD1. This CDR3 has 16 residues. Per germline, CDR1 SGHTA and CDR2 FQGNSA. The V and J ends lost 6 bases and 6 bases, in that order; junction bases with no gene match: 9.

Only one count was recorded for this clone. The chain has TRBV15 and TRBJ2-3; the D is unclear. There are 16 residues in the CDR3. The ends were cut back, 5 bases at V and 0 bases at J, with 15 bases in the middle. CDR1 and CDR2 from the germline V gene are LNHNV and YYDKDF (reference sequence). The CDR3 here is CATSLEATISTDTQYF. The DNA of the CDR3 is TGTGCCACCAGCTTAGAGGCTACCATAAGCACAGATACGCAGTATTTT.

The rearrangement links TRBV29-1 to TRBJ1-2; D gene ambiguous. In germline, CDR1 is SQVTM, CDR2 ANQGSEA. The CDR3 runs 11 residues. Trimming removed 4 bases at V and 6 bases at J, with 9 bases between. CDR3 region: CSVVHRDGYTF. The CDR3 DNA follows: TGCAGCGTTGTGCACCGCGATGGCTACACCTTC.

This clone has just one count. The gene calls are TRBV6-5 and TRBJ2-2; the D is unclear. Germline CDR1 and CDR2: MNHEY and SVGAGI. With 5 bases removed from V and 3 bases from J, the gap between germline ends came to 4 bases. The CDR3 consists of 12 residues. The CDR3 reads CASSIDTGELFF. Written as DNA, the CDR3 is TGTGCCAGCAGTATAGACACCGGGGAGCTGTTTTTT.

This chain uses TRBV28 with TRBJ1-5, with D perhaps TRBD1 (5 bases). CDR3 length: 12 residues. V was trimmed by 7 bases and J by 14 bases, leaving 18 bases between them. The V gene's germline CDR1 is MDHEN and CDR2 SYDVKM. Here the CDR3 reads CASNWDGRIKHF. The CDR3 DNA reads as TGTGCCAGCAACTGGGACGGCCGAATAAAGCATTTT.

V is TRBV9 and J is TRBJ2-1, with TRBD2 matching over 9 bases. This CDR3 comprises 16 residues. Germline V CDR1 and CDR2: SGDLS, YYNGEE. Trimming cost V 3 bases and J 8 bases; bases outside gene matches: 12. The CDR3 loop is CASSALERTSDHEQFF. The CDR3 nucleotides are TGTGCCAGCAGCGCCCTTGAGCGGACTAGCGATCATGAGCAGTTCTTC.

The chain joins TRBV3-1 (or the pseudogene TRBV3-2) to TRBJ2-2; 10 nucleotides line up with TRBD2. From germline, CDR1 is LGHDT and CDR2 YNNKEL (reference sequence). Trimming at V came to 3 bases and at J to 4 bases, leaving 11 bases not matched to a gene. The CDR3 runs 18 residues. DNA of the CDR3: TGTGCCAGCAGCCAGAGGCGGCTAGCGGGAGTGGGCACCGGGGAGCTGTTTTTT. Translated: CASSQRRLAGVGTGELFF.

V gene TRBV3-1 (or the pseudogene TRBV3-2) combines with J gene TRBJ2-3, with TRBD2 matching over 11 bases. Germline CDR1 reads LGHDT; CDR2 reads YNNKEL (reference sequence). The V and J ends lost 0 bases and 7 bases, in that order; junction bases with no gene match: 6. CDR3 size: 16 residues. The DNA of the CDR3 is TGTGCCAGCAGCCAAGATTTACTAGCGGGAGCCCATACGCAGTATTTT. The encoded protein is CASSQDLLAGAHTQYF.